These 15 T cell receptor beta chains were all obtained from the same sample, sequenced in a study of T-cell memory formation after mild COVID-19 (dated by TCRdb to the early 2020s). Library construction relied on 5' RACE. The sequencing machine was an Illumina NovaSeq 6000. TCRdb redid the processing of the public reads, applying fastp at Q25 and MiXCR, and retained in-frame beta chains. Rows are combined by CDR3 protein, so each entry shows the most common genes and DNA. This sample gives fewer than 150,000 distinct CDR3 sequences in total; 15% to 20% of them show up just once. The ten largest clones take up 4.5% to 5.5% of the sample. Sequences were obtained from PBMCs or a T cell subset sorted from them (not recorded which). The receptor set was obtained from a man aged 18 to 29 who had mild COVID-19 (a few samples of this study predate the infection). The sample titles of this study are shuffled in the database, so cell type and time point are left out; the donor was told from shared clones.

This clonotype occurred many times. The chain has TRBV5-1 and TRBJ2-6; D uncertain. CDR1 is SGHRS and CDR2 is YFSETQ in the germline V gene. This CDR3 has 15 residues. The germline V and J ends were trimmed by 0 bases and 4 bases, with 8 bases remaining between them. In nucleotides, the CDR3 is TGCGCCAGCAGCTTGGTGGGGTCCGGGGCCAACGTCCTGACTTTC. The encoded protein is CASSLVGSGANVLTF. Drawing the rest from reference TRBV5-1 and TRBJ2-6, the complete variable domain is KAGVTQTPRYLIKTRGQQVTLSCSPISGHRSVSWYQQTPGQGLQFLFEYFSETQRNKGNFPGRFSGRQFSNSRSEMNVSTLELGDSALYLCASSLVGSGANVLTFGAGSRLTVL.

The CDR3 region has the DNA TGTGCCACCAGCCGACCCCCCCTACAGGGAATAGGTCAGCCCCAGCATTTT. Translating gives CATSRPPLQGIGQPQHF. The chain joins TRBV15 to TRBJ1-5; D might be TRBD1 (6 bases). The germline V gene has CDR1 LNHNV and CDR2 YYDKDF (reference sequence). Between the trimmed V and J ends, which lost 5 bases and 6 bases, there was a span of 23 bases. The CDR3 spans 17 residues.

This clonotype occurred a few times. V is TRBV6-2 or TRBV6-3 and J is TRBJ2-2, with 8 bases matching TRBD1. V gave up 11 bases and J gave up 3 bases; unmatched junction bases: 5. Germline assignment: CDR1 MNHEY and CDR2 SVGEGT. The CDR3 extends over 13 amino acids. The CDR3 sequence is CAGQGEDTGELFF. As DNA, the CDR3 is TGTGCCGGACAGGGTGAGGACACCGGGGAGCTGTTTTTT.

This clonotype was detected a few times. The gene calls are TRBV10-1 and TRBJ2-2, with a tentative D call TRBD2 (7 bases). The CDR3 loop spans 15 amino acids. The germline V gene encodes CDR1 WNHNN and CDR2 SYGVQD (reference sequence). V was shortened by 2 bases and J by 5 bases, with 12 bases between the two germline ends. The chain's CDR3 is CASSERGAGTGELFF. In nucleotides, the CDR3 is TGCGCCAGCAGTGAGCGGGGGGCAGGGACCGGGGAGCTGTTTTTT.

The V and J genes are TRBV7-2 and TRBJ2-1, with 9 nucleotides matching TRBD2. The CDR3 consists of 17 residues. Losses at the gene ends were 5 bases for V and 4 bases for J; bases not matched to a gene: 12. The germline CDR1 and CDR2 sequences are SGHTA and FQGNSA. DNA for the CDR3: TGTGCCAGCAGCAAGCACCCGACTAGCGGAGAGTACAATGAGCAGTTCTTC. It translates to CASSKHPTSGEYNEQFF.

J is TRBJ1-2 and V is TRBV5-4, with D tentatively TRBD1 (5 bases). The CDR3 sequence is 12 residues long. Looked up from germline, CDR1 is SGHNT and CDR2 is YYREEE (reference sequence). V was clipped by 7 bases and J by 4 bases, with 11 bases between them. CDR3 sequence (DNA): TGTGCCAGCGGGTCAGGGTCCTATGGCTACACCTTC. It encodes CASGSGSYGYTF.

The sample holds a few counts of this clonotype. The V call is TRBV7-3, the J call TRBJ2-2; a weak D match, TRBD2 (5 bases). The germline CDR1 and CDR2 sequences are SGHTA and FQGTGA. This CDR3 has 14 amino acids. V lost 6 bases, J lost 6 bases, and 14 bases lay in between. The CDR3 DNA is TGTGCCAGCAGATCTACTAGTACGGCCGGGGAGCTGTTTTTT. Translation: CASRSTSTAGELFF.

This clonotype was counted a few times. The V and J genes are TRBV24-1 and TRBJ2-5; perhaps TRBD2 as D (7 bases). With 4 bases removed from V and 4 bases from J, the gap between germline ends came to 15 bases. The germline gives CDR1 KGHDR, CDR2 SFDVKD. This CDR3 region has 15 residues. CDR3 region: CATSDQRGGGETQYF. CDR3 bases: TGTGCCACCAGTGACCAGCGGGGAGGGGGAGAGACCCAGTACTTC.

The table lists this clonotype with many counts. This chain links TRBV20-1 with TRBJ2-7; TRBD2 aligns across 11 bases. V trimming: 3 bases; J trimming: 5 bases; junction bases outside the gene matches: 3. Germline assignment: CDR1 DFQATT and CDR2 SNEGSKA (reference sequence). This CDR3 spans 13 amino acids. The CDR3 here is CSASATSGDEQYF. Written as DNA, the CDR3 is TGCAGTGCTAGCGCGACTAGCGGGGACGAGCAGTACTTC.

This clonotype came up a few times. V and J are TRBV2 and TRBJ2-2; maybe TRBD1 (6 bases). This CDR3 is 13 amino acids long. V was clipped by 7 bases and J by 5 bases, with 11 bases between them. CDR1 and CDR2 (germline): SNHLY, FYNNEI. The CDR3 DNA is TGTGCCAGCATTGCACAGGGAACCGGGGAGCTGTTTTTT. Translation: CASIAQGTGELFF.

This clonotype was seen more than once but under ten times. The CDR3 reads CASSLWGSSGANVLTF. The CDR3 DNA reads as TGTGCCAGCAGTTTATGGGGCAGCTCTGGGGCCAACGTCCTGACTTTC. The V call is TRBV27, the J call TRBJ2-6; the D gene is possibly TRBD1 (5 bases). Germline V lookup: CDR1 MNHEY, CDR2 SMNVEV (reference sequence). V was pared by 1 base and J by 0 bases, with 7 bases between. The CDR3 has 16 amino acids.

The V gene is TRBV5-4, the J gene TRBJ2-5; D not certain. CDR1 and CDR2 (germline): SGHNT, YYREEE (reference sequence). CDR3 length: 13 amino acids. V was cut by 6 bases and J by 5 bases, with 14 bases left in between. DNA of the CDR3: TGTGCCAGCAATAGGAACAGTCAGGAGACCCAGTACTTC. Its protein product is CASNRNSQETQYF. Supplemented by reference TRBV5-4 and TRBJ2-5, the full variable domain reads ETGVTQSPTHLIKTRGQQVTLRCSSQSGHNTVSWYQQALGQGPQFIFQYYREEENGRGNFPPRFSGLQFPNYSSELNVNALELDDSALYLCASNRNSQETQYFGPGTRLLVL.

The rearrangement links TRBV18 to TRBJ1-1, with TRBD1 matching over 7 bases. There are 16 residues in the CDR3. V lost 0 bases to trimming and J lost 2 bases; unmatched junction nucleotides: 6. The germline V gene encodes CDR1 KGHSH and CDR2 LQKENI. The CDR3 nucleotides read TGTGCCAGCTCACCACCCTTACAGGGGCCTAACACTGAAGCTTTCTTT. This codes for CASSPPLQGPNTEAFF.

The chain is built from TRBV7-3 and TRBJ1-1; D gene ambiguous. The CDR3 runs 13 residues. Trimming shortened V by 5 bases and J by 4 bases, and 11 bases separated the two germline ends. Germline CDR1 SGHTA, CDR2 FQGTGA. Here the CDR3 reads CASSPMGRTEAFF. CDR3 DNA: TGTGCCAGCAGCCCCATGGGTCGCACTGAAGCTTTCTTT.

This clonotype was observed a handful of times. The rearrangement joins TRBV18 to TRBJ2-5, with TRBD1 matching 10 bases. Unmatched junction bases numbered 4, after V lost 2 bases and J lost 4 bases. Germline CDR1 KGHSH, CDR2 LQKENI. The length of the CDR3 is 15 residues. The chain's CDR3 is CASSPNGQGVETQYF. In nucleotides, the CDR3 is TGTGCCAGCTCACCAAACGGACAGGGGGTAGAGACCCAGTACTTC. The complete variable domain, with remaining parts taken from reference TRBV18 and TRBJ2-5, reads NAGVMQNPRHLVRRRGQEARLRCSPMKGHSHVYWYRQLPEEGLKFMVYLQKENIIDESGMPKERFSAEFPKEGPSILRIQQVVRGDSAAYFCASSPNGQGVETQYFGPGTRLLVL.